This T cell receptor beta chain came from a study of preoperative IRX-2 immunotherapy in early breast cancer. Sequencing was performed with immunoSEQ multiplex PCR; in TCRdb, only in-frame clones are kept and a portion is missing. This sample yields roughly 45,000 clones, of which about 95% are seen a single time; 1.6% belongs to the top ten. The germline CDR1 and CDR2 sequences are SGHKS and YYEKEE (reference sequence). CDR3 length: 11 amino acids. V was shortened by 2 bases and J by 9 bases, with 5 bases between the two germline ends. Treatment of the sample: preoperative locoregional IRX-2 cytokine immunotherapy. This phase Ib study tested locoregional IRX-2 cytokine immunotherapy given before surgery.

The gene calls are TRBV5-5 and TRBJ2-2; D is undetermined. The TCR originated in a human donor with breast cancer. Sequenced here: tumor tissue, sampled after IRX-2 immunotherapy. CDR3 amino acids: CASSFHWELFF. The CDR3 DNA is TGTGCCAGCAGCTTTCATTGGGAGCTGTTTTTT.